This T cell receptor (beta chain) emerged from a study of blood T cell repertoires in COVID-19. With 1 base clipped from V and 4 bases from J, the junction kept 3 bases outside the gene matches. The CDR3 totals 15 residues. Germline CDR1 reads KGHSH; CDR2 reads LQKENI. Sequencing used immunoSEQ multiplex PCR; TCRdb keeps in-frame clones, though not all of them. The sample has around 110,000 clones, 82% seen once. Sequencing input: peripheral blood. The sequence was collected from an older man with acute or convalescent COVID-19. The genes are TRBV18 and TRBJ2-2, with 7 bases identical to TRBD1. CDR3 protein: CASSPQGAPTGELFF. For the CDR3, the DNA is TGTGCCAGCTCACCACAGGGGGCGCCCACCGGGGAGCTGTTTTTT.